This TCR beta chain is from a study of control samples from healthy donors and cancer patients. Here immunoSEQ multiplex PCR was the method, and the copy in TCRdb shows in-frame clones only, minus some. The sample lists some 250,000 clones; roughly 82% were seen once. V lost 2 bases and J lost 8, with 7 bases in between. Germline assignment: CDR1 PRHDT and CDR2 FYEKMQ (reference sequence). The CDR3 is 12 residues long. Source material: PBMCs. The sequence was obtained from a woman aged 60-70 years with lung cancer. The V and J genes are TRBV13 and TRBJ2-4; D is undetermined. CDR3 sequence: CASSLKDHIQYF. The DNA of the CDR3 is TGTGCCAGCAGCTTAAAAGACCACATTCAGTACTTC.